The T cell receptor beta chain described here comes from a study of memory B cells and T cells in multiple sclerosis. Stimulus-free culture yielded autoproliferating CFSE-dim and non-proliferating CFSE-high T cells, each sequenced separately. Pooled replicate wells came from 50 million to 60 million CFSE-labeled PBMCs cultured approximately seven days without stimulus. The sample holds a few counts of this clone. The antigen remains unidentified. Sequencing was performed with immunoSEQ multiplex PCR; in TCRdb, only in-frame clones are kept and a portion is missing. The table includes under 50,000 clones, roughly four fifths detected once. Looked up from germline, CDR1 is MNHNS and CDR2 is SASEGT. The CDR3 length is 15 residues. V lost 1 base to trimming and J lost 5 bases, with 14 bases between them.

The origin of this receptor is a human donor with multiple sclerosis. The sequenced sample was PBMCs from blood kept in culture. This sequence joins TRBV6-1 and TRBJ1-2; D possibly corresponds to TRBD1 (5 bases). DNA for the CDR3: TGTGCCAGCAGTGAAGTGGGGGGTGAGGATTATGGCTACACCTTC. Encoded protein: CASSEVGGEDYGYTF.